The following is a T cell receptor (beta chain) sequence with its context. The data were obtained in a study of blood T cell repertoires in COVID-19. Background on the study: The samples span acute and convalescent COVID-19 from the United States, Italy and Spain.

Profiled with immunoSEQ multiplex PCR; TCRdb holds only in-frame clones, not every one. The sample yields roughly 380,000 clones, about nine tenths seen once. CDR1 and CDR2 (germline): DFQATT, SNEGSKA (reference sequence). The CDR3 length is 19 residues. V gave up 3 bases and J gave up 1 base, with 22 bases separating them. This study enrolled people aged 18 to 89 from 24 US geographic areas. The sequence came from a woman aged 25 to 39 who had been exposed to COVID-19. V is TRBV20-1 and J is TRBJ1-6, with TRBD1 as a possible D gene (5 bases). Sequenced material: PBMCs or T cells enriched from blood (not recorded which). The CDR3, as DNA: TGCAGTGCTAGTGGGCTTTTGGGGGGTAGCGGGTCCTATAATTCACCCCTCCACTTT. Its protein product is CSASGLLGGSGSYNSPLHF.